This record looks at one T cell receptor beta chain sequence and its context. The antigen remains undetermined. This CDR3 is 14 amino acids long. V lost 5 bases to trimming and J lost 1 base, with 11 bases between them. This specimen comes from a study of T cell repertoires in cytomegalovirus infection. Whole-study context: Both a matching HLA type and CMV infection were indicated by public TCR beta signatures.

A single record per CDR3 protein comes from TCRdb applying MiXCR to the reads. The sample includes roughly 500,000 distinct CDR3 sequences, about 11% of them seen just once. Notes on the study in general: Summed public TCR beta family frequency identified CMV carriers bearing the relevant HLA.

The receptor was derived from a human donor in good health (CMV status not recorded). Some clones in this sample may be carry-over from other donors' samples. The chain employs TRBV23-1 and TRBJ2-5, with unresolved D. TRBV23-1 has ORF status, its function being uncertain. Input material: PBMCs. The CDR3 sequence is CASSRFRSQETQYF. Written as DNA, the CDR3 is TGCGCCAGCAGTAGGTTCCGGTCCCAAGAGACCCAGTACTTC.